Listed here are 29 T cell receptor beta chains from one sample, sequenced in a study of cytomegalovirus exposure and HLA in healthy donors. A multiplex PCR was run with 60 Vbeta primers and 13 Jbeta primers. The assay was immunoSEQ multiplex PCR, and TCRdb's table has in-frame clones only and misses some. The data show about 94,000 clones, with around 84% seen just once and 10% held by the top ten. The sample was PBMCs. These receptors were obtained from a human donor in good health.

V usage is TRBV18 and J usage is TRBJ1-2; 7 nucleotides match TRBD1. Unmatched junction bases numbered 14, after V lost 6 bases and J lost 4 bases. The CDR3 contains 16 residues. Germline CDR1 is KGHSH and CDR2 is LQKENI. This CDR3 reads CASSPEGQSRSYGYTF. The CDR3 nucleotides read TGTGCCAGCTCGCCAGAGGGACAGTCCAGAAGCTATGGCTACACCTTC.

V gene TRBV28 combines with J gene TRBJ2-7; 8 nucleotides match TRBD1. This CDR3 has 12 residues. Germline CDR1 is MDHEN and CDR2 is SYDVKM. Unmatched junction bases numbered 10, after V lost 7 bases and J lost 11 bases. The CDR3: CASNWGQEHKYF. For the CDR3, the DNA is TGTGCCAGCAATTGGGGACAGGAGCATAAGTACTTC. Using reference TRBV28 and TRBJ2-7 for the parts outside the CDR3, the full variable domain is DVKVTQSSRYLVKRTGEKVFLECVQDMDHENMFWYRQDPGLGLRLIYFSYDVKMKEKGDIPEGYSVSREKKERFSLILESASTNQTSMYLCASNWGQEHKYFGPGTRLTVT.

The rearrangement links TRBV18 to TRBJ1-1; 8 bases line up with TRBD1. This CDR3 spans 15 amino acids. The germline gives CDR1 KGHSH, CDR2 LQKENI. Unmatched junction bases numbered 6, after V lost 3 bases and J lost 3 bases. The CDR3 reads CASSPQGAQDTEAFF. CDR3 coding DNA: TGTGCCAGCTCACCCCAGGGGGCTCAGGACACTGAAGCTTTCTTT.

Turning to this clone: An end of the junction differs from the germline gene, which may be a read error. This sample also contains other DNA sequences that code for the same CDR3. The V call is TRBV5-1, the J call TRBJ2-7; 8 bases match TRBD1. The germline V gene has CDR1 SGHRS and CDR2 YFSETQ. This CDR3 spans 14 amino acids. CDR3 sequence (DNA): TGCGCTAGCAGCTTACCGGGACAGGACTACGAGCAGTACTTC. This codes for CASSLPGQDYEQYF.

The chain recombines TRBV4-2 with TRBJ1-4, with a weak D call TRBD1 (6 bases). V was trimmed by 0 bases and J by 14 bases, leaving 16 bases between them. CDR1 and CDR2 (germline): LGHNA, YNFKEQ. This CDR3 is built from 14 residues. The CDR3 region has the DNA TGTGCCAGCAGCCAAGATAGGATCGGTGGGGGCCTGTTTTTT. Translating it yields CASSQDRIGGGLFF.

The gene calls are TRBV7-9 and TRBJ1-2; 10 bases align to TRBD1. Germline values: CDR1 SEHNR, CDR2 FQNEAQ (reference sequence). After removal of 5 bases from V and 8 bases from J, the junction contained 14 bases not matched to a gene. This CDR3 comprises 16 residues. Here the CDR3 DNA reads TGTGCCAGCAGCGCGATCCGGGACAGGGGCCAGGGCGGCTACACCTTC. It yields the protein CASSAIRDRGQGGYTF.

The chain employs TRBV7-9 and TRBJ1-4; no clear D. From germline, CDR1 is SEHNR and CDR2 FQNEAQ (reference sequence). Trimming removed 0 bases at V and 6 bases at J, with 5 bases between. This CDR3 is 13 amino acids long. The CDR3 DNA follows: TGTGCCAGCAGCTTAGCTCAGGATGAAAAACTGTTTTTT. Translation gives CASSLAQDEKLFF.

This chain uses TRBV2 with TRBJ2-3, with TRBD2 matching 9 bases. The CDR3 length is 16 residues. Germline V gives CDR1 SNHLY, CDR2 FYNNEI. Trimming took 8 bases from V and 7 from J; bases not matched to a gene: 16. The CDR3 is CASVGSSSGDTYTQYF. The CDR3 DNA sequence: TGTGCCAGCGTGGGTAGTTCTAGCGGGGATACCTATACGCAGTATTTT.

The chain has TRBV6-4 and TRBJ2-3; weak D call: TRBD2 (5 bases). The germline V gene encodes CDR1 MRHNA and CDR2 SNTAGT. V lost 8 bases and J lost 1, with 13 bases in between. This CDR3 contains 14 residues. Here the CDR3 DNA reads TGTGCCAGCCCTCGGGGTTACGGCACAGATACGCAGTATTTT. Protein product: CASPRGYGTDTQYF.

The chain recombines TRBV19 with TRBJ2-5, with 7 nucleotides matching TRBD2. V dropped 5 bases and J dropped 3; count of bases not matched to a gene: 15. The CDR3 length is 17 residues. CDR1 LNHDA and CDR2 SQIVND come from the germline V gene (reference sequence). This CDR3 is CASSPVGGRLGKETQYF. The CDR3 nucleotides are TGTGCCAGTAGTCCAGTCGGGGGGAGGTTAGGAAAAGAGACCCAGTACTTC.

This chain uses TRBV21-1 with TRBJ1-1; the table's TRBD1 call for D was not verified on the DNA. TRBV21-1 is a pseudogene locus. The CDR3 runs to 14 residues. CDR3 coding DNA: TGTGCCAGCAGCAGGACAGGGATGAACACTGAAGCTTTCTTT. Translating it yields CASSRTGMNTEAFF.

The V gene is TRBV28, the J gene TRBJ1-2; weak D call: TRBD1 (6 bases). V dropped 5 bases and J dropped 5 bases, with 9 bases sitting between them. Germline loops: CDR1 MDHEN, CDR2 SYDVKM. The CDR3 runs to 12 residues. The CDR3 protein is CASSTDRYGYTF. The CDR3 DNA sequence: TGTGCCAGCAGTACCGACAGGTATGGCTACACCTTC.

The rearrangement uses TRBV4-3 and TRBJ1-3, with unresolved D. V gave up 1 base and J gave up 4 bases, with 5 bases separating them. The CDR3 runs 13 residues. CDR1 is LGHNA and CDR2 is YSLEER in the germline V gene. The CDR3 DNA reads TGCGCCAGCAGCCAAGTGGCCGGAAACACCATATATTTT. Its protein is CASSQVAGNTIYF.

The V call is TRBV18, the J call TRBJ1-5; no clear D. Germline CDR1 KGHSH, CDR2 LQKENI. Trimming removed 6 bases from V and 4 bases from J, with 10 bases in between. The CDR3 extends over 13 amino acids. CDR3 sequence (DNA): TGTGCCAGCTCCCGGACGGGGAATCAGCCCCAGCATTTT. Translation gives CASSRTGNQPQHF.

The J gene is TRBJ1-3, the V gene TRBV7-9, with TRBD1 matching over 10 bases. Per the germline V gene, CDR1 is SEHNR and CDR2 is FQNEAQ (reference sequence). The CDR3 has 15 amino acids. Unmatched junction bases numbered 2, after V lost 4 bases and J lost 2 bases. In DNA form, the CDR3 reads TGTGCCAGCAGCTCCGGGACAGGGGCTGGAAACACCATATATTTT. Its protein product is CASSSGTGAGNTIYF.

The V call is TRBV29-1, the J call TRBJ1-2, with 9 positions matching TRBD1. The CDR3 has 14 residues. The V gene's germline CDR1 is SQVTM and CDR2 ANQGSEA. Losses at the gene ends were 3 bases for V and 6 bases for J; bases not matched to a gene: 8. CDR3 bases: TGCAGCGTTGATGCTGGGACAGGGTTGAATGGCTACACCTTC. It encodes CSVDAGTGLNGYTF.

This chain joins TRBV11-3 and TRBJ2-1; no clear D. Germline V CDR1 and CDR2: SGHNT, YENEEA. CDR3 length: 13 amino acids. Trimming removed 1 base at V and 7 bases at J, with 8 bases between. The CDR3 is CASSLGPLNEQFF. CDR3 coding DNA: TGTGCCAGCAGCTTAGGGCCCTTAAATGAGCAGTTCTTC.

This clone was observed a single time. The rearrangement uses TRBV28 and TRBJ2-6; TRBD1 is a possible D gene (6 bases). Germline CDR1 and CDR2: MDHEN and SYDVKM. The length of the CDR3 is 16 residues. Trimming cost V 10 bases and J 1 base, with 17 bases left between them. CDR3 in DNA: TGTGCCATCCGGCAGGGGACGAGGTCTGGGGCCAACGTCCTGACTTTC. Translated, it gives CAIRQGTRSGANVLTF.

The chain is built from TRBV5-4 and TRBJ1-4, with D possibly matching TRBD1 (6 bases). This CDR3 contains 16 residues. Germline assignment: CDR1 SGHNT and CDR2 YYREEE (reference sequence). Trimming pared 2 bases from V and 5 bases from J, leaving 16 bases between. CDR3 in DNA: TGTGCCAGCAGCTTAGGAGGACAGCGTATGAATGAAAAACTGTTTTTT. Its protein product is CASSLGGQRMNEKLFF.

The V gene is TRBV4-3, the J gene TRBJ2-5; 10 bases match TRBD2. V trimming: 3 bases; J trimming: 1 base; junction bases outside the gene matches: 2. Germline V gives CDR1 LGHNA, CDR2 YSLEER. This CDR3 contains 15 residues. The CDR3 sequence is CASSQSGGGQETQYF. The CDR3 nucleotides are TGCGCCAGCAGCCAGAGCGGGGGGGGCCAAGAGACCCAGTACTTC.

V usage is TRBV7-3 and J usage is TRBJ2-5; 8 bases fit TRBD2. There are 17 residues in the CDR3. From germline, CDR1 is SGHTA and CDR2 FQGTGA. With 6 bases clipped from V and 5 bases from J, the junction kept 17 bases outside the gene matches. The CDR3 nucleotides read TGTGCCAGCAGACCCGGCGGCGGAGCGGGAGTCGGGGAGACCCAGTACTTC. It encodes CASRPGGGAGVGETQYF.

The chain links TRBV7-2 to TRBJ1-4; 7 bases match TRBD1. This CDR3 has 14 residues. Germline V gene lookup returns CDR1 SGHTA and CDR2 FQGNSA. Unmatched junction bases numbered 10, after V lost 6 bases and J lost 9 bases. The CDR3 nucleotides read TGTGCCAGCAGTTCATCCGGGACAGTTAAAAAACTGTTTTTT. It yields the protein CASSSSGTVKKLFF.

This chain joins TRBV7-3 and TRBJ2-5; perhaps TRBD2 as D (5 bases). The length of the CDR3 is 13 residues. V lost 4 bases and J lost 5, with 11 bases in between. Germline V gene lookup returns CDR1 SGHTA and CDR2 FQGTGA. The DNA of the CDR3 is TGTGCCAGCAGCTCCGGAGGTGGGGAGACCCAGTACTTC. It encodes CASSSGGGETQYF.

This clone came up a few times. The chain combines TRBV19 with TRBJ2-7, with TRBD2 identical over 11 bases. CDR1 and CDR2 (germline): LNHDA, SQIVND (reference sequence). With 6 bases clipped from V and 6 bases from J, the junction kept 19 bases outside the gene matches. This CDR3 comprises 18 residues. Written as DNA, the CDR3 is TGTGCCAGTAGCGCACTAGCGGGAGCTAAGGGGATGGGCGGCGAGCAGTACTTC. It is translated as CASSALAGAKGMGGEQYF.

The genes are TRBV7-2 and TRBJ2-2; 8 bases agree with TRBD2. CDR1 is SGHTA, CDR2 FQGNSA, per germline. V lost 5 bases and J lost 7; bases outside the gene matches: 9. The CDR3 covers 15 residues. CDR3 residues: CASSRGRRGDGELFF. Here the CDR3 DNA reads TGTGCCAGCAGCAGGGGTCGGCGGGGGGACGGGGAGCTGTTTTTT.

This clone was counted only a few times. This chain uses TRBV11-2 with TRBJ2-1; weak D call: TRBD2 (6 bases). Trimming left V 5 bases short and J 8 bases short, with 22 bases between. The CDR3 has 16 residues. Germline CDR1 SGHAT, CDR2 FQNNGV. This CDR3 is CASSPPGTFGSHEQFF. The CDR3 nucleotides read TGTGCCAGCAGCCCCCCAGGGACTTTTGGGTCCCATGAGCAGTTCTTC. Variable domain in full (rest from reference TRBV11-2 and TRBJ2-1): EAGVAQSPRYKIIEKRQSVAFWCNPISGHATLYWYQQILGQGPKLLIQFQNNGVVDDSQLPKDRFSAERLKGVDSTLKIQPAKLEDSAVYLCASSPPGTFGSHEQFFGPGTRLTVL.

This clone was counted only a few times. This chain links TRBV29-1 with TRBJ2-3, with D perhaps TRBD2 (5 bases). In germline, CDR1 is SQVTM, CDR2 ANQGSEA. The CDR3 extends over 12 amino acids. The V gene lost 4 bases and the J gene lost 10 bases, with 15 bases spanning the gap. The CDR3 DNA sequence: TGCAGCGTTGGGTTCCCGGGGAATCCGCAGTATTTT. Translating gives CSVGFPGNPQYF.

This sequence joins TRBV6-6 and TRBJ1-1, with 8 bases fitting TRBD1. Germline V gives CDR1 MNHNY, CDR2 SVGAGI (reference sequence). CDR3 size: 14 residues. J gave up 4 bases and V 4 bases, and 5 bases lay outside the gene matches. The CDR3: CASSSLTGGTEAFF. CDR3 DNA: TGTGCCAGCAGTTCGTTAACAGGGGGCACTGAAGCTTTCTTT.

The genes are TRBV6-6 and TRBJ1-2; 7 nucleotides align to TRBD1. The CDR3 consists of 14 residues. V was clipped by 5 bases and J by 7 bases; unmatched bases: 10. Germline V lookup: CDR1 MNHNY, CDR2 SVGAGI (reference sequence). Here the CDR3 reads CASSPQGGTGGYTF. The DNA for the CDR3 is TGTGCCAGCAGTCCCCAGGGGGGAACGGGTGGCTACACCTTC.